The next 13 T cell receptor beta chains were all read from a single sample in a study of immune evolution from preneoplasia to lung adenocarcinoma. Libraries were prepared by immunoSEQ multiplex PCR; TCRdb keeps only in-frame clonotypes and omits some of them. Of more than 10,000 clones listed, approximately 81% are singletons. Sequenced sample: FFPE tissue from an adenomatous hyperplasia lung lesion. Subset given: atypical adenomatous hyperplasia (AAH), lung preneoplasia. These receptors came from a person aged 50-70 years with lung adenocarcinoma.

This chain links TRBV2 with TRBJ2-7; weak D call: TRBD2 (6 bases). Germline V CDR1 and CDR2: SNHLY, FYNNEI. Trimming removed 5 bases at V and 2 bases at J, with 19 bases between. There are 16 residues in the CDR3. This CDR3 is CASSWAGITGTYEQYF. The CDR3 DNA follows: TGTGCCAGCAGTTGGGCGGGGATAACCGGAACCTACGAGCAGTACTTC.

V is TRBV7-6 and J is TRBJ1-6, with 9 positions matching TRBD1. The CDR3 runs 14 residues. The V gene end was trimmed by 3 bases and the J gene end by 7 bases; junction bases not matched to a gene: 1. CDR1 and CDR2 from the germline V gene are SGHVS and FNYEAQ. The CDR3 spells CASSFGQGNSPLHF. CDR3 DNA sequence: TGTGCCAGCAGCTTTGGACAGGGGAATTCACCCCTCCACTTT.

The DNA for the CDR3 is TGTGCCAGCAGCCAAGGACCGAACACTGAAGCTTTCTTT. This sequence encodes CASSQGPNTEAFF. The chain combines TRBV14 with TRBJ1-1; the D is unclear. Trimming cost V 1 base and J 1 base, with 4 bases left between them. The CDR3 runs to 13 residues. The germline gives CDR1 SGHDN, CDR2 FVKESK.

The rearrangement joins TRBV5-1 to TRBJ2-3; 11 bases are shared with TRBD2. Germline V gene lookup returns CDR1 SGHRS and CDR2 YFSETQ. Trimming removed 4 bases from V and 5 bases from J; junction bases left unmatched: 6. This CDR3 spans 15 amino acids. CDR3 coding DNA: TGCGCCAGCAGCCTTAGCGGGAGGGCCGAAGATACGCAGTATTTT. Residues: CASSLSGRAEDTQYF. Combining the CDR3 with reference TRBV5-1 and TRBJ2-3 gives the whole variable domain KAGVTQTPRYLIKTRGQQVTLSCSPISGHRSVSWYQQTPGQGLQFLFEYFSETQRNKGNFPGRFSGRQFSNSRSEMNVSTLELGDSALYLCASSLSGRAEDTQYFGPGTRLTVL.

This chain connects TRBV9 to TRBJ2-1, with D possibly TRBD1 on 7 matching bases. The CDR3 runs 16 residues. Germline values: CDR1 SGDLS, CDR2 YYNGEE. Trimming took 0 bases from V and 6 from J, leaving 16 bases between them. The CDR3 coding sequence is TGTGCCAGCAGCGTAGTAGGGGACAGACTAGTCAATGAGCAGTTCTTC. Its protein product is CASSVVGDRLVNEQFF.

V is TRBV6-1 and J is TRBJ1-1; D not resolved. Per the germline V gene, CDR1 is MNHNS and CDR2 is SASEGT. The CDR3 spans 14 residues. V gave up 2 bases and J gave up 2 bases, with 9 bases separating them. The chain's CDR3 is CASSEWAENTEAFF. The CDR3 DNA follows: TGTGCCAGCAGTGAATGGGCGGAAAACACTGAAGCTTTCTTT.

The chain joins TRBV6-5 to TRBJ2-5; no clear D gene. The germline V and J ends were trimmed by 4 bases and 8 bases, with 11 bases remaining between them. Germline V gene data show CDR1 as MNHEY and CDR2 as SVGAGI. CDR3 length: 12 amino acids. DNA of the CDR3: TGTGCCAGCAGTTCCCGTTTACAAACCCAGTACTTC. As protein: CASSSRLQTQYF.

V and J are TRBV5-1 and TRBJ2-1, with TRBD1 as a possible D gene (5 bases). The germline V and J ends were trimmed by 3 bases and 8 bases, with 12 bases remaining between them. Germline V gene data show CDR1 as SGHRS and CDR2 as YFSETQ. The CDR3 extends over 13 amino acids. CDR3 region: CASSSGHADEQFF. The CDR3 nucleotides read TGCGCCAGCAGCTCAGGACATGCGGATGAGCAGTTCTTC. Filled out from reference TRBV5-1 and TRBJ2-1, the complete variable domain reads KAGVTQTPRYLIKTRGQQVTLSCSPISGHRSVSWYQQTPGQGLQFLFEYFSETQRNKGNFPGRFSGRQFSNSRSEMNVSTLELGDSALYLCASSSGHADEQFFGPGTRLTVL.

The CDR3 bases are TGTGCCAACCCGACAGACTCTTACTATGGCTACACCTTC. Its protein is CANPTDSYYGYTF. The chain recombines TRBV2 with TRBJ1-2, with D maybe TRBD1 (5 bases). The CDR3 loop spans 13 amino acids. Germline CDR1 SNHLY, CDR2 FYNNEI. V shed 10 bases and J shed 3 bases, with 15 bases lying between them.

This chain links TRBV18 with TRBJ1-4, with a possible D match to TRBD1 (5 bases). Trimming cost V 2 bases and J 7 bases, with 14 bases left between them. The CDR3 runs 15 residues. Per germline, CDR1 KGHSH and CDR2 LQKENI. The CDR3 DNA reads as TGTGCCAGCTCACCAGAACAGGTGATGAGTGAAAAACTGTTTTTT. Translating it yields CASSPEQVMSEKLFF.

The CDR3 nucleotides are TGTGCCAGCAGCCGAAGCCTCACTGAAGCTTTCTTT. Protein sequence: CASSRSLTEAFF. The chain employs TRBV7-2 and TRBJ1-1; D is undetermined. Germline V gives CDR1 SGHTA, CDR2 FQGNSA. Deletions cut 5 bases from V and 4 bases from J, with 8 bases between. CDR3 length: 12 residues.

The chain uses TRBV5-5 and TRBJ1-1; D gene unclear. The CDR3 has 12 amino acids. The V end was cut by 0 bases, the J end by 6 bases, with 6 bases between. The germline V gene encodes CDR1 SGHKS and CDR2 YYEKEE (reference sequence). CDR3 region: CASSLGVAEAFF. The CDR3 nucleotides are TGTGCCAGCAGCTTGGGGGTGGCTGAAGCTTTCTTT.

V usage is TRBV7-9 and J usage is TRBJ1-2; D unclear. Trimming took off 5 bases at V and 7 bases at J, with 8 bases between the two ends. This CDR3 is 11 amino acids long. The germline V gene encodes CDR1 SEHNR and CDR2 FQNEAQ (reference sequence). The CDR3 protein is CASSRMLGYTF. The CDR3 DNA is TGTGCCAGCAGCCGGATGCTTGGCTACACCTTC.